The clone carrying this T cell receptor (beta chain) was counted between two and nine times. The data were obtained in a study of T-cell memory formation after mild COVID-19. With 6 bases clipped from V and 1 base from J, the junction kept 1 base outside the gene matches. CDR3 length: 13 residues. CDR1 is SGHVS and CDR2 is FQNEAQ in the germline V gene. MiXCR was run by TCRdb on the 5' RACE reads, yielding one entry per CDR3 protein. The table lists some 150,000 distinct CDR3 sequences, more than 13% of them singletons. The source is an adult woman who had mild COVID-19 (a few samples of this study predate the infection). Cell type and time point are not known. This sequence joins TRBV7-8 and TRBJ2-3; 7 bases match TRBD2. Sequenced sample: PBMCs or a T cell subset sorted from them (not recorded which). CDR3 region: CASRAGGTDTQYF. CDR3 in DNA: TGTGCCAGCAGGGCGGGGGGCACAGATACGCAGTATTTT.